This T cell receptor beta chain was captured by sequencing in a study of STAT3 mutations in large granular lymphocyte leukemia. General observations from the study: Clonal expansion was inferred from other time points because no sample existed at each clone's first appearance. Every T-LGLL patient had at least one immunodominant TCRbeta clonotype. Some patients had dominant TCR clones larger than their STAT3 mutant burden.

The ends lost 2 bases at V and 9 bases at J; junction bases unmatched: 2. The CDR3 is 14 residues long. From germline, CDR1 is SGHAT and CDR2 FQNNGV. As to this clone: What it recognizes is unknown.

Libraries were prepared by immunoSEQ multiplex PCR; TCRdb keeps only in-frame clonotypes and omits some of them. Altogether around 17,000 clones are present, roughly four fifths being singletons, with the ten largest covering approximately 8.1%. The receptor was isolated from a man aged 45 to 65 with T-cell large granular lymphocyte leukemia. Some clones in this sample may be carry-over from other donors' samples. The sequenced sample consisted of peripheral blood mononuclear cells. The V call is TRBV11-2, the J call TRBJ2-1; 12 bases fit TRBD2. Here the CDR3 DNA reads TGTGCCAGCAGCTTACTAGCGGGGGGGCCTGAGCAGTTCTTC. It yields the protein CASSLLAGGPEQFF. The complete variable domain, with remaining parts taken from reference TRBV11-2 and TRBJ2-1, reads EAGVAQSPRYKIIEKRQSVAFWCNPISGHATLYWYQQILGQGPKLLIQFQNNGVVDDSQLPKDRFSAERLKGVDSTLKIQPAKLEDSAVYLCASSLLAGGPEQFFGPGTRLTVL.